The T cell receptor beta chain under discussion was sequenced for a study of shared clonotypes between healthy human individuals. A note on this clone: Its antigen is undetermined.

General study results and limits: Blood alone was sampled, and tissue repertoires likely differ.

V trimming: 1 base; J trimming: 2 bases; junction bases outside the gene matches: 5. This CDR3 comprises 15 residues. Germline assignment: CDR1 SGHTA and CDR2 FQGNSA. It was into CD45RA+ naive and CD45RA-negative memory subsets that the CD4+ cells were split. Using immunoSEQ multiplex PCR, the repertoire was profiled, and TCRdb retains in-frame clones only, with some absent. This table holds 950,000 to 1,100,000 clones, about 75% found once. The sequenced sample consisted of memory CD4+ T cells sorted from blood. Subset: CD45RA-negative fraction. This chain connects TRBV7-2 to TRBJ2-7; 7 bases align to TRBD1. The TCR originated in a man between 18 and 35 years old in good health. In DNA, the CDR3 is TGTGCCAGCAGCTTAGATCAGGGACAGACCTACGAGCAGTACTTC. Translated: CASSLDQGQTYEQYF.